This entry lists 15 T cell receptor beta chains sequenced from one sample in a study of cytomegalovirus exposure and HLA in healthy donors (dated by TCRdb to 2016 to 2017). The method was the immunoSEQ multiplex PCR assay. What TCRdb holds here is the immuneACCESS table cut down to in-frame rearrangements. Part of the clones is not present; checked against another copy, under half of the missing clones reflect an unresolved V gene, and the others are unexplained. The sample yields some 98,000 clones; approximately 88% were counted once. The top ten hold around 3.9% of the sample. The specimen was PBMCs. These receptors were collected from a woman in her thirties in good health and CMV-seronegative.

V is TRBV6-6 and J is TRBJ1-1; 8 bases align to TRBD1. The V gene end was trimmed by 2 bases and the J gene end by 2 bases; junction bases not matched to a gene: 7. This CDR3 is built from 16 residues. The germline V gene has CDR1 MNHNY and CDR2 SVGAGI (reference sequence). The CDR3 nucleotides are TGTGCCAGCAGTTACGGGGGGACAGGCCCTAACACTGAAGCTTTCTTT. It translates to CASSYGGTGPNTEAFF.

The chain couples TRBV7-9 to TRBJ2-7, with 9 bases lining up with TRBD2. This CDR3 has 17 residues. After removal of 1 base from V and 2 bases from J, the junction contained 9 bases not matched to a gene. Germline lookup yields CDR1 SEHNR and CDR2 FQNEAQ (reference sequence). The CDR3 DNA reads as TGTGCCAGCAGCTTAGGGGAGGCGGGGGGGCCCCCCTACGAGCAGTACTTC. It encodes CASSLGEAGGPPYEQYF.

In nucleotides, the CDR3 is TGCGCCAGCAGCCAAGTTATAGGCGGGAGAGAGACCCAGTACTTC. It yields the protein CASSQVIGGRETQYF. The rearrangement joins TRBV4-3 to TRBJ2-5; TRBD2 agrees at 7 bases. CDR3 length: 15 residues. CDR1 is LGHNA, CDR2 YSLEER, per germline. The ends lost 1 base at V and 4 bases at J; junction bases unmatched: 6.

The CDR3 bases are TGTGCCAGCAGCCGGGACAGGTCACGCAATCAGCCCCAGCATTTT. This sequence encodes CASSRDRSRNQPQHF. This sequence joins TRBV7-6 and TRBJ1-5; 8 bases line up with TRBD1. Germline loops: CDR1 SGHVS, CDR2 FNYEAQ. This CDR3 contains 15 residues. Trimming took 5 bases from V and 2 from J; bases not matched to a gene: 5.

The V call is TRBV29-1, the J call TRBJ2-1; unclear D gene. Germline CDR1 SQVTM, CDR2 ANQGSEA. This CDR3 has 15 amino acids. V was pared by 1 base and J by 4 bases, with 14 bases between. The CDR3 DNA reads TGCAGCGTTGAAGGAGGCCCGAACGGTTACAATGAGCAGTTCTTC. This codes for CSVEGGPNGYNEQFF.

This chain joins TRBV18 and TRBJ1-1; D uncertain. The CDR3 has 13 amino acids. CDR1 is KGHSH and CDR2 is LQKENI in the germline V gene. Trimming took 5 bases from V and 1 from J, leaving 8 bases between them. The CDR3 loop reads CASSTAGNTEAFF. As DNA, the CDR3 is TGTGCCAGCTCAACGGCGGGGAACACTGAAGCTTTCTTT. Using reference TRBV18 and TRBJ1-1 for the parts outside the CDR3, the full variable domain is NAGVMQNPRHLVRRRGQEARLRCSPMKGHSHVYWYRQLPEEGLKFMVYLQKENIIDESGMPKERFSAEFPKEGPSILRIQQVVRGDSAAYFCASSTAGNTEAFFGQGTRLTVV.

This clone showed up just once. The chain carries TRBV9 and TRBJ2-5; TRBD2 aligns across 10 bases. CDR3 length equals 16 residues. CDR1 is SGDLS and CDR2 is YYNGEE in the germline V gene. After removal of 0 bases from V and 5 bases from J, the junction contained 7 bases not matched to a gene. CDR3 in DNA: TGTGCCAGCAGCGTAGGTCAAGCGGGGGGGCGGGAGACCCAGTACTTC. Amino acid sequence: CASSVGQAGGRETQYF.

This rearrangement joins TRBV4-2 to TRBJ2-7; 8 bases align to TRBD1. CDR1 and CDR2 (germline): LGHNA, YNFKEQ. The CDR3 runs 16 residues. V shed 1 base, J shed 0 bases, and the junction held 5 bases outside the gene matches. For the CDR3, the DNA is TGTGCCAGCAGCCAAGTACAGGGGGGCAGCTCCTACGAGCAGTACTTC. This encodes CASSQVQGGSSYEQYF.

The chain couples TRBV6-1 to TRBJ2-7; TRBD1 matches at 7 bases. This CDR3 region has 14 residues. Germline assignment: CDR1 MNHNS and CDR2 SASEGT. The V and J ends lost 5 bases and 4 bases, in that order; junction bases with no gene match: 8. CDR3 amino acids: CASSRQGPPYEQYF. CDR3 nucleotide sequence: TGTGCCAGCAGTAGACAGGGCCCCCCATACGAGCAGTACTTC.

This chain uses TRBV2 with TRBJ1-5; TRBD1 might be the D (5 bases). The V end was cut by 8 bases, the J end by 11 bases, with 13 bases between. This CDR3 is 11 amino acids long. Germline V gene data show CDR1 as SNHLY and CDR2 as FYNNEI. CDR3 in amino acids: CASGGGLAQHF. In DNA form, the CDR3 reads TGTGCCAGCGGGGGGGGGTTAGCCCAGCATTTT.

CDR3 in DNA: TGTGCCAGCAGCTTAGCTAGAGGAGTAGAGACCCAGTACTTC. Translation gives CASSLARGVETQYF. The V and J genes are TRBV7-2 and TRBJ2-5; D not resolved. Germline lookup yields CDR1 SGHTA and CDR2 FQGNSA. The CDR3 is made up of 14 amino acids. The ends were cut back, 0 bases at V and 4 bases at J, with 9 bases in the middle.

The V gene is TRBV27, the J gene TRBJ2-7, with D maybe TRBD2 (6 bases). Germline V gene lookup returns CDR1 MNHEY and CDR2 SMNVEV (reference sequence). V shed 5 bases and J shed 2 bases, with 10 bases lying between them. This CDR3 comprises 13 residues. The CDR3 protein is CASSTGSAYEQYF. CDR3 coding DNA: TGTGCCAGCAGTACCGGGAGTGCCTACGAGCAGTACTTC.

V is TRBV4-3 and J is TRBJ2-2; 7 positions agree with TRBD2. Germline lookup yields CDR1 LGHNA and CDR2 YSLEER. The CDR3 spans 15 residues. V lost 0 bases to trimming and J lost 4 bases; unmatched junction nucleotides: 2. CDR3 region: CASSQDWGGTGELFF. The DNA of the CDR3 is TGCGCCAGCAGCCAAGATTGGGGGGGCACCGGGGAGCTGTTTTTT.

The DNA for the CDR3 is TGTGCCAGCAGCTTAGTTTCAGGGACTGGTGGTGGCTACACCTTC. It codes for CASSLVSGTGGGYTF. J is TRBJ1-2 and V is TRBV7-8; D might be TRBD1 (5 bases). Trimming left V 1 base short and J 7 bases short, with 16 bases between. This CDR3 comprises 15 residues. Germline CDR1 and CDR2: SGHVS and FQNEAQ.

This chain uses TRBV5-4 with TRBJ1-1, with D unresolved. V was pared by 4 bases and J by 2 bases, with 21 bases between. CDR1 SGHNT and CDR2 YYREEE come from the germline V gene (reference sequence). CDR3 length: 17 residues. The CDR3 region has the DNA TGTGCCAGCAGCCCTAAAGTCCATAGTAACAGAAACACTGAAGCTTTCTTT. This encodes CASSPKVHSNRNTEAFF.